These 23 T cell receptor beta chains originate from one sample sequenced in a study of blood T cell repertoires in COVID-19. The table came from immunoSEQ multiplex PCR; TCRdb's copy has only in-frame clones and leaves some out. The table has 140,000 to 150,000 clones, over 80% seen once. What was sequenced was PBMCs or T cells enriched from blood (not recorded which). Receptor source: a woman in her 50s who had been exposed to COVID-19.

The chain carries TRBV3-1 (or the pseudogene TRBV3-2) and TRBJ2-3; 10 nucleotides agree with TRBD2. CDR1 is LGHDT, CDR2 YNNKEL, per germline (reference sequence). The J segment lost 4 bases and the V segment lost 3 bases, leaving 1 base of the junction unmatched. The CDR3 sequence is 14 residues long. This chain's CDR3 is CASSQLAGADTQYF. In DNA form, the CDR3 reads TGTGCCAGCAGCCAGCTAGCGGGAGCAGATACGCAGTATTTT.

The chain combines TRBV19 with TRBJ1-1; D call uncertain. The germline V gene has CDR1 LNHDA and CDR2 SQIVND (reference sequence). Trimming cost V 6 bases and J 0 bases, with 8 bases left between them. This CDR3 spans 13 amino acids. CDR3 region: CASRRELNTEAFF. In DNA, the CDR3 is TGTGCCAGTAGGAGAGAGTTGAACACTGAAGCTTTCTTT. Combining the CDR3 with reference TRBV19 and TRBJ1-1 gives the whole variable domain DGGITQSPKYLFRKEGQNVTLSCEQNLNHDAMYWYRQDPGQGLRLIYYSQIVNDFQKGDIAEGYSVSREKKESFPLTVTSAQKNPTAFYLCASRRELNTEAFFGQGTRLTVV.

This clone showed up just once. The genes are TRBV10-2 and TRBJ2-5; D is unclear. Looked up from germline, CDR1 is WSHSY and CDR2 is SAAADI. Trimming pared 6 bases from V and 2 bases from J, leaving 4 bases between. This CDR3 is 11 amino acids long. This CDR3 reads CASSPQETQYF. CDR3 DNA sequence: TGCGCCAGCAGCCCTCAAGAGACCCAGTACTTC.

The V and J genes are TRBV29-1 and TRBJ2-2; 7 nucleotides line up with TRBD1. The junction had 3 bases not matched to a gene; V was cut back by 0 bases and J by 2 bases. The CDR3 covers 15 residues. Germline CDR1 reads SQVTM; CDR2 reads ANQGSEA. The CDR3 spells CSVEDGDSNTGELFF. Written as DNA, the CDR3 is TGCAGCGTTGAAGATGGGGACAGTAACACCGGGGAGCTGTTTTTT.

V gene TRBV6-2 or TRBV6-3 combines with J gene TRBJ1-2; 8 nucleotides match TRBD1. V lost 2 bases and J lost 7; bases outside the gene matches: 18. The CDR3 extends over 18 amino acids. The germline gives CDR1 MNHEY, CDR2 SVGEGT. CDR3 nucleotides: TGTGCCAGCAGTTACGAGTGGGGTACAGACCCGGGACAGGTTGGCTACACCTTC. Translating it yields CASSYEWGTDPGQVGYTF.

This clone came up many times. Other DNA sequences in this specimen translate into the identical CDR3. The gene calls are TRBV12-3 or TRBV12-4 and TRBJ1-4, with D hard to call. Trimming pared 3 bases from V and 8 bases from J, leaving 10 bases between. This CDR3 has 13 residues. In DNA, the CDR3 is TGTGCCAGCAGTTTGTCCGGGGTCGAAAAACTGTTTTTT. Residues: CASSLSGVEKLFF.

This chain uses TRBV19 with TRBJ2-7, with 10 positions matching TRBD1. The CDR3 is 14 amino acids. The J segment lost 4 bases and the V segment lost 9 bases, leaving 9 bases of the junction unmatched. Germline V CDR1 and CDR2: LNHDA, SQIVND (reference sequence). The CDR3 here is CASSRTGGRYEQYF. The CDR3 DNA reads as TGTGCCAGCTCTAGGACAGGGGGACGGTACGAGCAGTACTTC.

The chain couples TRBV2 to TRBJ2-1; 10 positions match TRBD2. The junction had 8 bases not matched to a gene; V was cut back by 8 bases and J by 7 bases. The germline gives CDR1 SNHLY, CDR2 FYNNEI. The CDR3 runs 14 residues. The DNA for the CDR3 is TGTGCCAGCCGACCGGGACTAGCGAATAATGAGCAGTTCTTC. This encodes CASRPGLANNEQFF.

This sequence joins TRBV5-1 and TRBJ2-2, with D possibly TRBD2 on 6 matching bases. This CDR3 contains 16 residues. Trimming pared 0 bases from V and 0 bases from J, leaving 9 bases between. Germline CDR1 SGHRS, CDR2 YFSETQ. The CDR3 nucleotides read TGCGCCAGCAGCTTGGGGTTAGCGGCGAACACCGGGGAGCTGTTTTTT. It translates to CASSLGLAANTGELFF.

This clone appeared a few times. The chain combines TRBV29-1 with TRBJ1-1; D gene uncertain. Germline CDR1 reads SQVTM; CDR2 reads ANQGSEA. V was shortened by 6 bases and J by 3 bases, with 11 bases between the two germline ends. The CDR3 has 12 residues. DNA of the CDR3: TGCAGCGTCTCTATCGGAGACACTGAAGCTTTCTTT. Translation gives CSVSIGDTEAFF.

About this clone: Compared with germline, one end of the junction differs, possibly owing to a read error. The chain is built from TRBV7-7 and TRBJ2-2; TRBD2 agrees at 15 bases. CDR3 length: 18 amino acids. The germline V gene has CDR1 SSHAT and CDR2 FNYEAQ (reference sequence). CDR3 residues: CASSSSGLAGGNTGELFF. CDR3 coding DNA: TGTGCTAGCAGCTCATCGGGACTAGCGGGGGGGAACACCGGGGAGCTGTTTTTT.

This clone was detected once. The chain links TRBV4-3 to TRBJ2-3; 10 bases fit TRBD2. Germline V lookup: CDR1 LGHNA, CDR2 YSLEER. V shed 1 base, J shed 5 bases, and the junction held 9 bases outside the gene matches. The CDR3 contains 17 residues. The CDR3 sequence: CASSQGRAGGPGDTQYF. The CDR3, as DNA: TGCGCCAGCAGCCAAGGGCGAGCGGGGGGGCCGGGAGATACGCAGTATTTT.

V usage is TRBV27 and J usage is TRBJ2-7; possibly TRBD1 for D (7 bases). The germline gives CDR1 MNHEY, CDR2 SMNVEV (reference sequence). CDR3 length: 17 amino acids. Trimming took off 0 bases at V and 3 bases at J, with 18 bases between the two ends. CDR3 loop: CASSLSSGDRTDYEQYF. The CDR3 nucleotides read TGTGCCAGCAGTTTATCGTCGGGGGACAGAACGGACTACGAGCAGTACTTC.

The chain couples TRBV2 to TRBJ2-5; 10 nucleotides agree with TRBD2. The germline CDR1 and CDR2 sequences are SNHLY and FYNNEI. V lost 0 bases and J lost 1; bases outside the gene matches: 11. The CDR3 extends over 19 amino acids. The CDR3 DNA sequence: TGTGCCAGCAGTGAAGCGAGCGGGAGGGTCAGGGGGATCCAAGAGACCCAGTACTTC. Encoded protein: CASSEASGRVRGIQETQYF.

In the case of this clone: This CDR3 is also generated by other DNA sequences in the sample. The gene calls are TRBV5-1 and TRBJ2-7; 14 bases line up with TRBD2. The germline V gene has CDR1 SGHRS and CDR2 YFSETQ. The trim removed 5 bases at V and 4 bases at J, leaving 2 bases unmatched. This CDR3 contains 14 residues. Here the CDR3 reads CASSGTSGRYEQYF. As DNA, the CDR3 is TGCGCCAGCAGTGGGACTAGCGGGAGATACGAGCAGTACTTC.

The rearrangement uses TRBV7-6 and TRBJ2-7; 9 positions match TRBD1. CDR1 is SGHVS, CDR2 FNYEAQ, per germline. CDR3 length equals 14 residues. After removal of 5 bases from V and 5 bases from J, the junction contained 7 bases not matched to a gene. CDR3 amino acids: CASSTGTGTNEQYF. DNA of the CDR3: TGTGCCAGCAGCACCGGGACAGGGACGAACGAGCAGTACTTC. The entire variable domain, with the rest obtained from reference TRBV7-6 and TRBJ2-7, is as follows: GAGVSQSPRYKVTKRGQDVALRCDPISGHVSLYWYRQALGQGPEFLTYFNYEAQQDKSGLPNDRFSAERPEGSISTLTIQRTEQRDSAMYRCASSTGTGTNEQYFGPGTRLTVT.

The genes are TRBV14 and TRBJ1-1; D perhaps matches TRBD1 (5 bases). The CDR3 is 17 residues long. V lost 0 bases to trimming and J lost 4 bases, with 18 bases between them. Germline lookup yields CDR1 SGHDN and CDR2 FVKESK. The CDR3 sequence: CASSQESRPRVATEAFF. The CDR3 DNA reads TGTGCCAGCAGCCAAGAGTCTCGGCCCAGGGTGGCCACTGAAGCTTTCTTT. Combining the CDR3 with reference TRBV14 and TRBJ1-1 gives the whole variable domain EAGVTQFPSHSVIEKGQTVTLRCDPISGHDNLYWYRRVMGKEIKFLLHFVKESKQDESGMPNNRFLAERTGGTYSTLKVQPAELEDSGVYFCASSQESRPRVATEAFFGQGTRLTVV.

The chain employs TRBV7-3 and TRBJ1-1; D is uncertain. V gave up 5 bases and J gave up 2 bases, with 9 bases separating them. This CDR3 is 13 amino acids long. Germline CDR1 and CDR2: SGHTA and FQGTGA. The CDR3 sequence: CASSLVVNTEAFF. For the CDR3, the DNA is TGTGCCAGCAGCCTCGTTGTAAACACTGAAGCTTTCTTT.

This rearrangement joins TRBV27 to TRBJ2-2; D call uncertain. Per germline, CDR1 MNHEY and CDR2 SMNVEV (reference sequence). CDR3 length equals 13 residues. The ends were cut back, 10 bases at V and 4 bases at J, with 13 bases in the middle. This CDR3 reads CANRPRITGELFF. CDR3 DNA: TGTGCCAACCGCCCGCGGATCACCGGGGAGCTGTTTTTT.

The V and J genes are TRBV27 and TRBJ1-1; no clear D gene. The CDR3 is 13 residues long. V was cut by 8 bases and J by 2 bases, with 12 bases left in between. Germline CDR1 and CDR2: MNHEY and SMNVEV (reference sequence). As DNA, the CDR3 is TGTGCCAGCCAGCTGAACAGAAACACTGAAGCTTTCTTT. It specifies CASQLNRNTEAFF.

The genes are TRBV25-1 and TRBJ1-2, with D maybe TRBD1 (6 bases). The CDR3 length is 12 residues. Germline CDR1 reads MGHDK; CDR2 reads SYGVNS. Trimming removed 6 bases from V and 4 bases from J, with 9 bases in between. The CDR3: CASRGTLYGYTF. The CDR3 DNA sequence: TGTGCCAGCAGAGGGACACTCTATGGCTACACCTTC.

This clone was seen a few times. The rearrangement links TRBV5-4 to TRBJ2-7, with a weak D call TRBD2 (7 bases). The CDR3 spans 13 residues. The V end was cut by 1 base, the J end by 7 bases, with 12 bases between. The germline CDR1 and CDR2 sequences are SGHNT and YYREEE (reference sequence). CDR3 nucleotide sequence: TGTGCCAGCAGCTTGAGGGGGGGCTCGGAGCAGTACTTC. It translates to CASSLRGGSEQYF.

The chain has TRBV7-2 and TRBJ2-2; 10 bases are shared with TRBD1. The CDR3 runs 15 residues. Germline V CDR1 and CDR2: SGHTA, FQGNSA. J was trimmed by 7 bases and V by 3 bases; bases with no gene match: 5. The DNA of the CDR3 is TGTGCCAGCAGCTTTCGACAGGGGGCAAACGGGGAGCTGTTTTTT. It translates to CASSFRQGANGELFF.